This TCR beta chain was sequenced during a study of graft-versus-host responses after intestinal transplantation. Whole-study context: Anti-thymocyte globulin served as induction for all recipients, who then took tacrolimus and steroids for two to three years.

Concerning this clone: Antigen specificity is unknown.

This CDR3 contains 16 residues. The V gene end was trimmed by 8 bases and the J gene end by 4 bases; junction bases not matched to a gene: 14. Germline V gives CDR1 MNHEY, CDR2 SMNVEV (reference sequence). General observations from the study: GvH clones turned up in recipient marrow; some had shown up first in ileum or blood.

The repertoire was sequenced with immunoSEQ multiplex PCR; TCRdb's copy has only in-frame clones and lacks some. There are 75,000 to 100,000 clones in the sample; approximately 85% occur only once, and more than 1.4% lies in the top ten. The sequencing here drew on PBMCs, taken 255 days after intestinal transplant. The chain combines TRBV27 with TRBJ2-1, with 7 nucleotides matching TRBD1. This clonotype originated in a human patient who received an intestinal transplant, so some T cells may come from the graft donor. The CDR3: CASARYRDSVYNEQFF. The CDR3 bases are TGTGCCAGCGCTCGATACCGGGACAGCGTATACAATGAGCAGTTCTTC.